This T cell receptor beta chain was found in a study of siplizumab effects on memory and regulatory T cells. This clone came up once. What it binds is unknown. This CDR3 region has 14 residues. V was clipped by 4 bases and J by 6 bases, with 15 bases between them. Germline V gene lookup returns CDR1 SNHLY and CDR2 FYNNEI. Study-wide results and limits: The diversity of naive T cells seemed greater than that of memory cells, and their alloresponse contribution seemed major. With siplizumab, mappable alloreactive CD4+ clones averaged approximately 69% Treg-derived, versus approximately 29% in controls. Siplizumab significantly decreased alloreactive sequences from unstimulated CD4+ memory cells.

The table came from immunoSEQ multiplex PCR; TCRdb's copy has only in-frame clones and leaves some out. The table includes some 100,000 clones, approximately 94% detected once. This rearrangement joins TRBV2 to TRBJ2-5; tentatively, D is TRBD2 (6 bases). The sequencing input was Tregs sorted from blood. The receptor was isolated from a human donor in good health. The CDR3 sequence: CASSVPGDGKTQYF. The CDR3, as DNA: TGTGCCAGCAGTGTGCCGGGAGATGGAAAGACCCAGTACTTC.